This T cell receptor beta chain was recorded in a study of cytomegalovirus exposure and HLA in healthy donors. Study details: Genotyping of about 400 donors showed that around 85% belonged to the Caucasian-associated ancestry cluster.

This clone has only one observation. Its target is not known. Broader study findings: TCR beta V segments were, for the most part, productive about 87% or about 30% of the time in an earlier analysis. Testing in vitro showed a few CMV-associated chains specific for CMV antigens.

V lost 0 bases and J lost 4, with 9 bases in between. CDR1 and CDR2 from the germline V gene are LGHNA and YSLEER. The length of the CDR3 is 15 residues. In the PCR, 60 Vbeta and 13 Jbeta primers were used. Generated by immunoSEQ multiplex PCR, the TCRdb table keeps only in-frame clones and is missing some. The sample has about 130,000 clones, roughly 80% seen once; the top ten hold about 4%. This TCR was recovered from a middle-aged woman in good health and CMV-seronegative. This rearrangement joins TRBV4-3 to TRBJ2-2; D perhaps matches TRBD2 (6 bases). Sequencing input: PBMCs. CDR3 protein: CASSQEVGGTGELFF. CDR3 coding DNA: TGCGCCAGCAGCCAAGAGGTGGGGGGCACCGGGGAGCTGTTTTTT.